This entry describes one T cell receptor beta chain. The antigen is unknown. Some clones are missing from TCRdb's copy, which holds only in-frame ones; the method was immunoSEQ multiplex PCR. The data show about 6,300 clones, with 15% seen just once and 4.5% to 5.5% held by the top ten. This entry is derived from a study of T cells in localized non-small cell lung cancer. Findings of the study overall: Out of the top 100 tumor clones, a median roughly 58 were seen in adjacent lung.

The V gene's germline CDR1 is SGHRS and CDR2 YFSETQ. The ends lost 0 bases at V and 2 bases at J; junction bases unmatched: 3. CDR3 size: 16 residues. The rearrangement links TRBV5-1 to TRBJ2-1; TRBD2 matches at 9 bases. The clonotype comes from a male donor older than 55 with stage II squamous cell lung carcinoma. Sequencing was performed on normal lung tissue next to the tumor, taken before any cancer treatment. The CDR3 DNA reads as TGCGCCAGCAGCTTGGTTAGCGGGAGCCCCTACAATGAGCAGTTCTTC. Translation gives CASSLVSGSPYNEQFF.